This T cell receptor beta chain originates from a study of blood T cell repertoires in COVID-19. Per the germline V gene, CDR1 is KGHDR and CDR2 is SFDVKD. The CDR3 contains 16 residues. V lost 4 bases and J 7 bases, leaving 19 bases between the germline ends. Using immunoSEQ multiplex PCR, the repertoire was profiled, and TCRdb retains in-frame clones only, with some absent. This sample has 45,000 to 55,000 clones, with 82% found just once. This receptor was obtained from a man of 80 years or more with COVID-19, enrolled during active disease. The sequenced sample consisted of peripheral blood. The chain links TRBV24-1 to TRBJ2-1; maybe TRBD2 (5 bases). CDR3 coding DNA: TGTGCCACCAGTGACGTTCGTGGCCGGACGGGAAATGAGCAGTTCTTC. Translation: CATSDVRGRTGNEQFF.